What follows are 8 T cell receptor beta chains derived from one specimen sequenced in a study of cytomegalovirus exposure and HLA in healthy donors. Clones were sequenced by immunoSEQ multiplex PCR, and TCRdb holds only the in-frame ones, with some missing. Of 150,000 to 200,000 clones in the sample, about nine tenths are singletons; the top ten hold about 9.4%. The material sequenced was PBMCs. The source of these receptors is a woman between 18 and 29 years old in good health and CMV-seropositive.

This clone was detected once. The chain couples TRBV6-5 to TRBJ1-2, with 12 bases that match TRBD1. The trim removed 5 bases at V and 7 bases at J, leaving 5 bases unmatched. The CDR3 sequence is 14 residues long. The germline CDR1 and CDR2 sequences are MNHEY and SVGAGI. CDR3 protein: CASSPGQGASGYTF. The CDR3 DNA reads TGTGCCAGCAGTCCGGGACAGGGGGCTTCTGGCTACACCTTC.

CDR3 nucleotides: TGTGCCTGGAGTGTACGGGGTCGGGAGCTGTTTTTT. Its translation is CAWSVRGRELFF. The chain is built from TRBV30 and TRBJ2-2; TRBD2 might be the D (5 bases). The CDR3 consists of 12 residues. V was clipped by 0 bases and J by 9 bases, with 8 bases between them. In germline, CDR1 is GTSNPN, CDR2 SVGIG (reference sequence).

The chain employs TRBV7-6 and TRBJ2-1; weak D call: TRBD1 (6 bases). V lost 5 bases, J lost 5 bases, and 25 bases lay in between. This CDR3 contains 18 residues. CDR1 and CDR2 (germline): SGHVS, FNYEAQ. The CDR3 is CASSQDHLGGFTHNEQFF. The CDR3 DNA reads TGTGCCAGCAGCCAAGACCATTTAGGGGGATTTACGCACAATGAGCAGTTCTTC.

The chain recombines TRBV30 with TRBJ1-5, with TRBD1 as a possible D gene (6 bases). Looked up from germline, CDR1 is GTSNPN and CDR2 is SVGIG (reference sequence). Trimming shortened V by 4 bases and J by 2 bases, and 15 bases separated the two germline ends. CDR3 length: 15 residues. CDR3 sequence: CAWNPAEGGNQPQHF. The CDR3, as DNA: TGTGCCTGGAATCCGGCCGAGGGGGGCAATCAGCCCCAGCATTTT. Based on the CDR3 plus reference TRBV30 and TRBJ1-5, the full variable domain is SQTIHQWPATLVQPVGSPLSLECTVEGTSNPNLYWYRQAAGRGLQLLFYSVGIGQISSEVPQNLSASRPQDRQFILSSKKLLLSDSGFYLCAWNPAEGGNQPQHFGDGTRLSIL.

V gene TRBV5-6 combines with J gene TRBJ1-1; 9 bases agree with TRBD1. V gave up 4 bases and J gave up 4 bases; unmatched junction bases: 11. Germline-derived CDR1 and CDR2 are SGHDT and YYEEEE. This CDR3 is built from 16 residues. DNA of the CDR3: TGTGCCAGCAGCAACCTCGGGGACAGGGCTGGCACTGAAGCTTTCTTT. This sequence encodes CASSNLGDRAGTEAFF.

This chain links TRBV28 with TRBJ2-7; maybe TRBD1 (6 bases). From germline, CDR1 is MDHEN and CDR2 SYDVKM. The V and J ends lost 8 bases and 0 bases respectively, with 11 bases between them. This CDR3 comprises 13 residues. The CDR3 sequence is CASRGGNSYEQYF. The CDR3 DNA is TGTGCCAGCCGTGGGGGCAACTCCTACGAGCAGTACTTC. Filled out from reference TRBV28 and TRBJ2-7, the complete variable domain reads DVKVTQSSRYLVKRTGEKVFLECVQDMDHENMFWYRQDPGLGLRLIYFSYDVKMKEKGDIPEGYSVSREKKERFSLILESASTNQTSMYLCASRGGNSYEQYFGPGTRLTVT.

This clone was seen a single time. This chain joins TRBV6-5 and TRBJ1-1, with D tentatively TRBD1 (5 bases). CDR1 MNHEY and CDR2 SVGAGI come from the germline V gene. CDR3 length: 16 amino acids. Trimming removed 0 bases at V and 2 bases at J, with 13 bases between. The chain's CDR3 is CASSYSRWTINTEAFF. CDR3 nucleotides: TGTGCCAGCAGTTACTCACGGTGGACAATAAACACTGAAGCTTTCTTT.

Turning to this clone: One end of the junction is discordant with germline, which a read error may explain. This chain joins TRBV7-7 and TRBJ2-3; TRBD2 matches at 15 bases. This CDR3 spans 18 amino acids. From germline, CDR1 is SSHAT and CDR2 FNYEAQ (reference sequence). In nucleotides, the CDR3 is TGTGCTAGCAGCTTAGGACTAGCGGGAGGGCGAAGCACAGATACGCAGTATTTT. It is translated as CASSLGLAGGRSTDTQYF.